Listed below are T cell receptor beta chains from one sample, sequenced in a study of blood T cell repertoires in COVID-19. Produced via immunoSEQ multiplex PCR; TCRdb's table is partial and in-frame only. This table has tens of thousands of clones, about 77% appearing once. The sequenced sample consisted of peripheral blood. The receptors come from a human donor in a cohort sampled during active COVID-19. CDR3s include the opening cysteine and the closing phenylalanine or tryptophan. D genes are given only for firm matches. Only some rows state a clone size, as once, few, many or a class for expanded clones.

TRBV7-9	TRBJ2-3	-	-	TGTGCCAGCAGCTTAGGGGGGCGGGATACGCAGTATTTT	CASSLGGRDTQYF
TRBV6-5	TRBJ2-2	-	TRBD2	TGTGCCAGCAGTTCCGCAGCCAGCGGGAGCCCCGGGGAGCTGTTTTTT	CASSSAASGSPGELFF
TRBV4-1	TRBJ2-5	-	-	TGCGCCAGCAGCCAAGGGGGAGGAGTTGGAGAGACCCAGTACTTC	CASSQGGGVGETQYF
TRBV5-1	TRBJ1-4	few	TRBD1	TGCGCCAGCAGCCTGGGGACAGCCACAACTAATGAAAAACTGTTTTTT	CASSLGTATTNEKLFF
TRBV6-6	TRBJ2-5	few	-	TGTGCCAGCAGTTACCCCCCTAGCCAAGAGACCCAGTACTTC	CASSYPPSQETQYF
TRBV10-3	TRBJ2-3	-	TRBD2	TGTGCCATCAGTGCACTAGCGGGGGGGCCCGATACGCAGTATTTT	CAISALAGGPDTQYF
TRBV9	TRBJ1-5	few	TRBD1	TGTGCCAGCAGCGTAGGTCAGGGGGGCGATCAGCCCCAGCATTTT	CASSVGQGGDQPQHF
TRBV2	TRBJ1-1	-	-	TGTGCCAGCAGTGAAGGAGGGATCACTGAAGCTTTCTTT	CASSEGGITEAFF
TRBV3-1/TRBV3-2	TRBJ2-7	-	-	TGTGCCAGCAGCCAAGAAGCCGAGCAGTACTTC	CASSQEAEQYF
TRBV5-1	TRBJ2-5	-	TRBD1	TGCGCCAGCAGACCGGGACAGACCCAAGAGACCCAGTACTTC	CASRPGQTQETQYF
TRBV5-1	TRBJ2-1	-	TRBD2	TGCGCCAGCAGCTTTCTAGCGGGAGGGTCCGGCAATGAGCAGTTCTTC	CASSFLAGGSGNEQFF
TRBV5-4	TRBJ2-7	-	TRBD2	TGTGCCAGCAGCTTGGGGACTAGCGGGAGGTACTCCTACGAGCAGTACTTC	CASSLGTSGRYSYEQYF
TRBV10-1	TRBJ1-4	-	TRBD1	TGCGCCAGCAGTGAGTGGGGACAGGGAGATGAAAAACTGTTTTTT	CASSEWGQGDEKLFF
TRBV9	TRBJ2-1	few	TRBD2	TGTGCCAGCAGCGTACGGACTAGCGGGGTTTCCTACAATGAGCAGTTCTTC	CASSVRTSGVSYNEQFF
TRBV5-1	TRBJ2-7	-	-	TGCGCCAGCAGCCCCATCGGAGCGGTGCTGAACTTC	CASSPIGAVLNF
TRBV12-3/TRBV12-4	TRBJ1-5	-	-	TGTGCCAGCGGGCAGTTTCAGCCCCAGCATTTT	CASGQFQPQHF
TRBV12-3/TRBV12-4	TRBJ1-1	-	TRBD1	TGTGCCAGCAGCCCCCAGGGGGCGCGGGGAGCTTTCTTT	CASSPQGARGAFF
TRBV18	TRBJ1-4	-	-	TGTGCCAGCTCCCCTCGGGGTACTAATGAAAAACTGTTTTTT	CASSPRGTNEKLFF
TRBV30	TRBJ1-6	-	TRBD1	TGTGCCTGGCAACAGGGGGCTGGCTCACCCCTCCACTTT	CAWQQGAGSPLHF
TRBV18	TRBJ2-2	-	-	TGTGCCAGCTCACCGCAGCGGCAGAACACCGGGGAGCTGTTTTTT	CASSPQRQNTGELFF
TRBV7-2	TRBJ2-3	-	-	TGTGCCAGCAGCTTAGGATTAGCAGCCCAGCAATATTTT	CASSLGLAAQQYF
TRBV18	TRBJ2-7	-	-	TGTGCCAGCTCACCACCGGACAATCGGGAGCAGTACTTC	CASSPPDNREQYF
TRBV7-7	TRBJ2-2	-	-	TGTGCTAGCAGCTTAAGTATGGCCCCGAACACCGGGGAGCTGTTTTTT	CASSLSMAPNTGELFF
TRBV10-3	TRBJ1-1	once	TRBD1	TGTGCCATCAGTGAGCCGGGACAGTTGATGAACACTGAAGCTTTCTTT	CAISEPGQLMNTEAFF
TRBV10-3	TRBJ1-3	once	-	TGTGCCATCGGGGGGTTAGGCAGTCAACGGGAAAACACCATATATTTT	CAIGGLGSQRENTIYF
TRBV15	TRBJ1-1	few	TRBD1	TGTGCCACCAGCAGAGATCTTAGGGGACAGGGTGTTATGAACACTGAAGCTTTCTTT	CATSRDLRGQGVMNTEAFF
TRBV30	TRBJ1-4	few	-	TGTGCCTGGAGTGTAGGGTCCCGAGGGACTAATGAAAAACTGTTTTTT	CAWSVGSRGTNEKLFF
TRBV9	TRBJ2-7	-	-	TGTGCCAGCAGCGTAGGGGGAGACCCTCTCGAGCAGTACTTC	CASSVGGDPLEQYF
TRBV4-2	TRBJ2-5	-	-	TGTGCCAGCAGCCCGGAGTACGGAAGCCTAACGGGTCGAGAGACCCAGTACTTC	CASSPEYGSLTGRETQYF
TRBV12-3/TRBV12-4	TRBJ2-2	-	-	TGTGCCAGCAGACTCCAGGGGACCGGGGAGCTGTTTTTT	CASRLQGTGELFF
TRBV27	TRBJ2-7	-	-	TGTGCCAGCAGCGCCCCTAATGGAGGGTCCTACGAGCAGTACTTC	CASSAPNGGSYEQYF
TRBV5-1	TRBJ1-2	-	-	TGCGCCAGCAGCTTGGGCAGGGATCTTCATGGCTACACCTTC	CASSLGRDLHGYTF
TRBV5-4	TRBJ1-4	-	TRBD1	TGTGCCAGCAGCTCGCAGGGGGCGCTTAATGAAAAACTGTTTTTT	CASSSQGALNEKLFF
TRBV2	TRBJ2-3	few	-	TGTGCCAGCCGGCGGGATAGCACAGATACGCAGTATTTT	CASRRDSTDTQYF
TRBV5-4	TRBJ1-6	many	TRBD1	TGTGCCAGCAGCACGGGACAGGGCTCCTATAATTCACCCCTCCACTTT	CASSTGQGSYNSPLHF
TRBV7-2	TRBJ2-1	-	-	TGTGCCAGCAGCCCCAGGACAGCGCTAGAGCAGTTCTTC	CASSPRTALEQFF
TRBV7-2	TRBJ2-3	-	TRBD2	TGTGCCAGCAGCTTAGTGCGGGGGAGCACAGATACGCAGTATTTT	CASSLVRGSTDTQYF
TRBV28	TRBJ1-4	-	-	TGTGCCAGCAGCTCTGAAAAACTGTTTTTT	CASSSEKLFF
TRBV7-2	TRBJ1-4	-	-	TGTGCCAGCAGCTCCCGTGGAGCCACCAATGAAAAACTGTTTTTT	CASSSRGATNEKLFF
TRBV7-9	TRBJ2-7	-	TRBD1	TGTGCCAGCAGCAACCGGGACAGGGATCACGAGCAGTACTTC	CASSNRDRDHEQYF
TRBV7-2	TRBJ1-1	once	-	TGTGCCAGCAGCCCCCGTTGGAGGAACACTGAAGCTTTCTTT	CASSPRWRNTEAFF
TRBV15	TRBJ1-2	-	TRBD1	TGTGCCACCAGCAGTCTGGAGACAGGGGATGGCTACACCTTC	CATSSLETGDGYTF
TRBV5-6	TRBJ1-5	-	-	TGTGCCAGCAGCTTGGGGGACACGAATCAGCCCCAGCATTTT	CASSLGDTNQPQHF
TRBV24-1	TRBJ2-2	many	-	TGTGCCACCAGTGATTTCGGGGGTAACACCGGGGAGCTGTTTTTT	CATSDFGGNTGELFF